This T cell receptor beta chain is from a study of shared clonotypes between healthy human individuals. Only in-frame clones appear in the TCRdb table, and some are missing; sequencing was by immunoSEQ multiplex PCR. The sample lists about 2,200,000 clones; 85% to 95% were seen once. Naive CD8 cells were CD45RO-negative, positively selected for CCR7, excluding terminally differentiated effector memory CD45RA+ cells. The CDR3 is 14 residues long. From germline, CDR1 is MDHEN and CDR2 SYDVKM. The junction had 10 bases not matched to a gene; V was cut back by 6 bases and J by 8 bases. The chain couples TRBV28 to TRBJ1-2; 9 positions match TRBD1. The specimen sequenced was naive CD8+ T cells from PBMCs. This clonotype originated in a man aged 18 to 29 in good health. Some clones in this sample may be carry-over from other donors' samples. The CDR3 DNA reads TGTGCCAGCAGCCCTACAGGGGGCTTCGTAGGCTACACCTTC. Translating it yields CASSPTGGFVGYTF.